The 30 T cell receptor beta chains in this list originate from one sample, sequenced in a study of blood T cells in healthy people across ages. A sample-barcoded 5' primer and a J-beta primer mix were used in a second PCR of roughly 6 to 12 cycles. MiXCR, run by TCRdb on the 5' RACE reads, gives a single entry per CDR3 protein. The data hold 650,000 to 1,000,000 distinct CDR3 sequences, with 35% to 40% observed a single time. Specimen: blood. The receptors derive from a man younger than 35 in good health.

This clonotype came up many times. The chain employs TRBV20-1 and TRBJ2-7; 8 bases match TRBD1. The CDR3 extends over 13 amino acids. Unmatched junction bases numbered 4, after V lost 5 bases and J lost 1 base. From germline, CDR1 is DFQATT and CDR2 SNEGSKA (reference sequence). The CDR3 loop is CSAGRQGSYEQYF. The CDR3 nucleotides read TGCAGTGCTGGTCGACAGGGGTCCTACGAGCAGTACTTC.

Ten or more counts support this clonotype. The chain couples TRBV15 to TRBJ2-1; D is uncertain. Trimming pared 4 bases from V and 5 bases from J, leaving 9 bases between. Germline CDR1 and CDR2: LNHNV and YYDKDF (reference sequence). The CDR3 contains 13 residues. The CDR3 coding sequence is TGTGCCACCAGCATGAAACGAAACAATGAGCAGTTCTTC. Protein sequence: CATSMKRNNEQFF.

This CDR3 is CATSDRNQPQHF. The CDR3 DNA reads as TGTGCCACCAGTGACAGGAATCAGCCCCAGCATTTT. The chain carries TRBV24-1 and TRBJ1-5; no clear D gene. V was cut by 4 bases and J by 4 bases, with 4 bases left in between. This CDR3 spans 12 amino acids. The germline V gene has CDR1 KGHDR and CDR2 SFDVKD.

A remark on this clonotype: This clone may be a read error of a much larger clone one base away. The rearrangement joins TRBV6-2 or TRBV6-3 to TRBJ2-4; D unclear. The tail of the sequence fits TRBJ2-7 better, so the J call may be wrong. Germline V gene lookup returns CDR1 MNHEY and CDR2 SVGEGT. The CDR3 has 12 residues. CDR3 sequence (DNA): TGTGCCGGCAGTTACCCTTCGTACGAGCAGTACTTC. It is translated as CAGSYPSYEQYF.

This clonotype was detected only a few times. This rearrangement joins TRBV6-5 to TRBJ2-7, with D perhaps being TRBD1 or TRBD2 (5 bases each). Judging by the DNA end, TRBJ2-5 fits better; the J call may be wrong. The germline V gene encodes CDR1 MNHEY and CDR2 SVGAGI. There are 13 residues in the CDR3. In DNA form, the CDR3 reads TGTGCCAGCAGTGCCGGGACCTGGGGGACCCAGTACTTC. It codes for CASSAGTWGTQYF.

Here the CDR3 reads CASSLVPRGVGDTQYF. The CDR3 DNA reads TGTGCCAGCAGCTTAGTTCCGCGGGGGGTTGGAGATACGCAGTATTTT. This rearrangement joins TRBV7-2 to TRBJ2-3, with TRBD2 matching over 8 bases. Looked up from germline, CDR1 is SGHTA and CDR2 is FQGNSA. This CDR3 spans 16 amino acids. Trimming took 1 base from V and 5 from J; bases not matched to a gene: 8.

The genes are TRBV4-3 and TRBJ2-5; D unresolved. V shed 0 bases and J shed 5 bases, with 7 bases lying between them. CDR3 length equals 13 residues. Germline CDR1 LGHNA, CDR2 YSLEER. The chain's CDR3 is CASSQDSTETQYF. CDR3 nucleotide sequence: TGCGCCAGCAGCCAAGATAGTACGGAGACCCAGTACTTC.

This clonotype came up many times. The chain couples TRBV12-3 or TRBV12-4 to TRBJ1-5; D might be TRBD1 (5 bases). Trimming shortened V by 1 base and J by 5 bases, and 6 bases separated the two germline ends. The CDR3 contains 13 residues. The CDR3 DNA is TGTGCCAGCAGTTTAGGGGGGGATCAGCCCCAGCATTTT. Protein sequence: CASSLGGDQPQHF.

The V gene is TRBV3-1, the J gene TRBJ1-6; possibly TRBD1 for D (6 bases). The CDR3 spans 17 residues. CDR1 LGHDT and CDR2 YNNKEL come from the germline V gene (reference sequence). The germline V and J ends were trimmed by 0 bases and 0 bases, with 9 bases remaining between them. The CDR3 DNA is TGTGCCAGCAGCCAAGACAGGGGTCGCTCCTATAATTCACCCCTCCACTTT. Translated, it gives CASSQDRGRSYNSPLHF.

In the case of this clonotype: Since a much larger clone is just one base distant, this may be a read error. The chain employs TRBV7-9 and TRBJ2-6, with a possible D match to TRBD1 (5 bases). This CDR3 comprises 15 residues. The germline V gene has CDR1 SEHNR and CDR2 FQNEAQ (reference sequence). CDR3 in amino acids: CASSSSGSGANVPTF. The CDR3 nucleotides read TGTGCCAGCAGCTCCTCAGGCTCTGGGGCCAACGTCCCGACTTTC.

J is TRBJ2-5 and V is TRBV7-2; D may be TRBD2 (5 bases). This CDR3 has 13 amino acids. Per germline, CDR1 SGHTA and CDR2 FQGNSA. V was pared by 5 bases and J by 5 bases, with 12 bases between. CDR3 sequence (DNA): TGTGCCAGCAGCCGGGAAGTCGCCGAGACCCAGTACTTC. This sequence encodes CASSREVAETQYF.

This clonotype was observed a handful of times. The chain carries TRBV20-1 and TRBJ2-1, with 7 bases lining up with TRBD2. J was trimmed by 0 bases and V by 6 bases; bases with no gene match: 5. The CDR3 has 14 amino acids. Per the germline V gene, CDR1 is DFQATT and CDR2 is SNEGSKA (reference sequence). The CDR3 loop is CSAQRGNSYNEQFF. CDR3 bases: TGCAGTGCCCAGCGGGGTAACTCCTACAATGAGCAGTTCTTC.

This chain connects TRBV12-3 or TRBV12-4 to TRBJ1-5; D may be TRBD1 (6 bases). With 4 bases removed from V and 4 bases from J, the gap between germline ends came to 11 bases. The CDR3 totals 14 residues. The CDR3 DNA is TGTGCCAGCAGTTACGGGACACCTAATCAGCCCCAGCATTTT. Translated, it gives CASSYGTPNQPQHF.

The table lists this clonotype with a few counts. V gene TRBV7-9 combines with J gene TRBJ2-7; 12 bases line up with TRBD2. The J call may be in error: the DNA end matches TRBJ2-5 better. Germline-derived CDR1 and CDR2 are SEHNR and FQNEAQ (reference sequence). This CDR3 region has 16 residues. The chain's CDR3 is CASSLTTSGGGGTQYF. In nucleotides, the CDR3 is TGTGCCAGCAGCTTGACGACTAGCGGGGGAGGTGGGACCCAGTACTTC.

The rearrangement links TRBV14 to TRBJ2-3; tentatively, D is TRBD2 (6 bases). V gave up 2 bases and J gave up 6 bases, with 24 bases separating them. The CDR3 sequence is 18 residues long. Germline loops: CDR1 SGHDN, CDR2 FVKESK. The CDR3 bases are TGTGCCAGCAGCCAAACCGGGACTCTCACGATATTTTCGGATACGCAGTATTTT. This codes for CASSQTGTLTIFSDTQYF.

This clonotype was seen repeatedly, ten times or more. One junction end disagrees with the germline gene, perhaps due to a read error. V and J are TRBV7-2 and TRBJ2-1; 9 bases agree with TRBD2. Germline assignment: CDR1 SGHTA and CDR2 FQGNSA. The CDR3 runs to 17 residues. As DNA, the CDR3 is TGTGCCAGCAGCTTCCACGGCGGGACTAGCTCCGACAATGAGCAGTTCTTC. Protein: CASSFHGGTSSDNEQFF.

Concerning this clonotype itself: At one end, the junction sequence differs from germline, possibly due to a read error. This rearrangement joins TRBV7-2 to TRBJ2-3; D remains unclear. CDR1 and CDR2 (germline): SGHTA, FQGNSA. This CDR3 is built from 15 residues. For the CDR3, the DNA is TGTGTCAGCAGCTTATCGGGCCCCGGGACAGATACGCAGTATTTT. The encoded protein is CVSSLSGPGTDTQYF.

There are a few counts of this clonotype. V gene TRBV4-2 combines with J gene TRBJ1-1, with 9 bases that match TRBD1. Germline CDR1 and CDR2: LGHNA and YNFKEQ. This CDR3 is 16 amino acids long. V gave up 1 base and J gave up 0 bases; unmatched junction bases: 3. CDR3 nucleotides: TGTGCCAGCAGCCAAGCAGGGACAGGGATGAACACTGAAGCTTTCTTT. Protein sequence: CASSQAGTGMNTEAFF.

This clonotype was detected only a few times. J is TRBJ2-4 and V is TRBV5-1; 8 nucleotides line up with TRBD2. There are 16 residues in the CDR3. Germline V gene sequence: CDR1 SGHRS, CDR2 YFSETQ. J was trimmed by 0 bases and V by 0 bases; bases with no gene match: 2. CDR3 sequence (DNA): TGCGCCAGCAGCTTGGCCGGGGGGGCAGCCAAAAACATTCAGTACTTC. It translates to CASSLAGGAAKNIQYF.

This clonotype was observed at least ten times. The chain employs TRBV4-2 and TRBJ2-3, with 10 bases matching TRBD2. Germline trimming cut 0 bases from V and 1 base from J; bases unmatched to any gene: 4. The CDR3 covers 17 residues. Looked up from germline, CDR1 is LGHNA and CDR2 is YNFKEQ. CDR3: CASSQDRTSGRTDTQYF. DNA of the CDR3: TGTGCCAGCAGCCAAGATAGGACTAGCGGACGCACAGATACGCAGTATTTT.

This clonotype occurred a few times. The chain couples TRBV4-3 to TRBJ1-2, with 7 bases matching TRBD1. Germline lookup yields CDR1 LGHNA and CDR2 YSLEER. Unmatched junction bases numbered 6, after V lost 3 bases and J lost 2 bases. This CDR3 comprises 15 residues. The CDR3 coding sequence is TGCGCCAGCAGCCAGCTCCCGGGACAGAACTATGGCTACACCTTC. Translation gives CASSQLPGQNYGYTF.

The chain has TRBV5-1 and TRBJ1-2; possible D gene TRBD1, 6 bases. V was shortened by 1 base and J by 8 bases, with 21 bases between the two germline ends. Germline CDR1 SGHRS, CDR2 YFSETQ. This CDR3 region has 16 residues. The CDR3 DNA is TGCGCCAGCAGCTTGCAGGACCAGGGGAAACTATCGGGCTACACCTTC. It encodes CASSLQDQGKLSGYTF.

This chain connects TRBV4-1 to TRBJ1-2, with D maybe TRBD1 (5 bases). The CDR3 has 15 residues. Germline V gene lookup returns CDR1 MGHRA and CDR2 YSYEKL. The germline V and J ends were trimmed by 0 bases and 6 bases, with 14 bases remaining between them. The CDR3 DNA reads TGCGCCAGCAGCCAAGAGGGGGGGACTCCGGATGGCTACACCTTC. It yields the protein CASSQEGGTPDGYTF.

This clonotype occurred a few times. The gene calls are TRBV21-1 and TRBJ1-6. TRBV21-1 is classified as a pseudogene. The CDR3 is made up of 16 amino acids. CDR3: CASSKTEGSYNSPLHF. DNA of the CDR3: TGTGCCAGCAGCAAGACGGAGGGCTCCTATAATTCACCCCTCCACTTT.

The chain joins TRBV29-1 to TRBJ2-1; TRBD2 matches 14 bases. The V gene end was trimmed by 1 base and the J gene end by 0 bases; junction bases not matched to a gene: 5. From germline, CDR1 is SQVTM and CDR2 ANQGSEA. The CDR3 has 18 residues. DNA for the CDR3: TGCAGCGTTGAAGGGACTAGCGGGGGGAAAAGCTCCTACAATGAGCAGTTCTTC. Residues: CSVEGTSGGKSSYNEQFF.

V gene TRBV7-2 combines with J gene TRBJ2-3, with D tentatively TRBD2 (6 bases). Germline loops: CDR1 SGHTA, CDR2 FQGNSA. V lost 5 bases and J 4 bases, leaving 13 bases between the germline ends. The length of the CDR3 is 14 residues. CDR3 bases: TGTACCAGCAGCGTCGGGGGTCCCCCAGATACGCAGTATTTT. Translating gives CTSSVGGPPDTQYF.

The chain is built from TRBV14 and TRBJ2-4, with TRBD1 matching 8 bases. The end of the DNA fits TRBJ2-7 better, so the J call may be wrong. Germline V CDR1 and CDR2: SGHDN, FVKESK. This CDR3 region has 18 residues. The CDR3 reads CASSQVASRDRFGYEQYF. CDR3 nucleotides: TGTGCCAGCAGCCAGGTCGCTTCCAGGGACAGGTTTGGCTACGAGCAGTACTTC.

The chain carries TRBV10-3 and TRBJ2-1; the match to TRBD2 covers 7 bases. The CDR3 is 15 amino acids. V lost 5 bases to trimming and J lost 9 bases; unmatched junction nucleotides: 13. The germline CDR1 and CDR2 sequences are ENHRY and SYGVKD. CDR3 in DNA: TGTGCCATCAGTCCTGTAGGAATGGAGCGGGGTGAGCAGTTCTTC. Translation: CAISPVGMERGEQFF.

Turning to this clonotype: Relative to the germline gene, one junction end is altered; a read error may explain this. V is TRBV3-1 and J is TRBJ2-5; weak D call: TRBD1 (6 bases). The germline CDR1 and CDR2 sequences are LGHDT and YNNKEL (reference sequence). This CDR3 comprises 17 residues. CDR3 region: CASSQDEGVRRQETRYF. DNA for the CDR3: TGTGCCAGCAGCCAAGACGAGGGGGTAAGACGCCAAGAGACCCGGTACTTC.

This sequence joins TRBV12-3 or TRBV12-4 and TRBJ2-3; D not resolved. V was shortened by 2 bases and J by 6 bases, with 18 bases between the two germline ends. The CDR3 runs to 16 residues. The CDR3 bases are TGTGCCAGCAGTTTATCAGGACGAAAAAGTCGGGATACGCAGTATTTT. Residues: CASSLSGRKSRDTQYF.